The 14 T cell receptor beta chains reported below all come from one sample, sequenced in a study of cytomegalovirus exposure and HLA in healthy donors. Researchers ran the PCR with 60 Vbeta and 13 Jbeta primers. Only in-frame clones appear in the TCRdb table, and some are missing; sequencing was by immunoSEQ multiplex PCR. The data contain around 200,000 clones, approximately 83% of them singletons. Material for sequencing was PBMCs. The receptors here all came from a girl between 5 and 17 years old in good health and CMV-seronegative.

In its sample, this clone was seen once. This chain connects TRBV27 to TRBJ2-7; D not certain. V gave up 3 bases and J gave up 0 bases, with 18 bases separating them. This CDR3 comprises 17 residues. The germline V gene encodes CDR1 MNHEY and CDR2 SMNVEV (reference sequence). CDR3 sequence: CASSFHSTFKSSYEQYF. The CDR3 DNA reads TGTGCCAGCAGTTTTCACTCGACATTCAAAAGCTCCTACGAGCAGTACTTC.

The CDR3 loop is CASSVGGLGNTIYF. For the CDR3, the DNA is TGTGCCAGCAGCGTAGGGGGACTTGGAAACACCATATATTTT. The rearrangement links TRBV9 to TRBJ1-3; possible D gene TRBD1, 5 bases. CDR1 is SGDLS, CDR2 YYNGEE, per germline. This CDR3 has 14 residues. V lost 0 bases, J lost 3 bases, and 7 bases lay in between.

The chain uses TRBV9 and TRBJ2-7; 14 nucleotides match TRBD2. Germline CDR1 is SGDLS and CDR2 is YYNGEE. Trimming took 7 bases from V and 0 from J; bases not matched to a gene: 6. This CDR3 contains 16 residues. CDR3 sequence reads: CASPGTSGGPSYEQYF. For the CDR3, the DNA is TGTGCCAGCCCCGGGACTAGCGGGGGTCCCTCCTACGAGCAGTACTTC.

This chain uses TRBV6-5 with TRBJ1-2, with TRBD1 matching 7 bases. Germline V CDR1 and CDR2: MNHEY, SVGAGI. Trimming took 7 bases from V and 4 from J; bases not matched to a gene: 12. This CDR3 has 15 residues. CDR3 DNA: TGTGCCAGCACCCGATTACGGGACAGCCTCTATGGCTACACCTTC. This encodes CASTRLRDSLYGYTF.

This clone was detected only a few times. The V call is TRBV5-5, the J call TRBJ2-7; possible D gene TRBD2, 7 bases. The V end lost 0 bases, the J end lost 5 bases, and 15 bases lay between the germline ends. CDR1 and CDR2 from the germline V gene are SGHKS and YYEKEE (reference sequence). The CDR3 runs to 15 residues. CDR3: CASSLVAGAGDEQYF. The CDR3 bases are TGTGCCAGCAGCTTGGTCGCGGGGGCAGGGGACGAGCAGTACTTC.

The chain is built from TRBV5-6 and TRBJ2-2, with D tentatively TRBD1 (6 bases). Germline V gene sequence: CDR1 SGHDT, CDR2 YYEEEE. V was shortened by 0 bases and J by 8 bases, with 17 bases between the two germline ends. The CDR3 runs 16 residues. The CDR3 nucleotides are TGTGCCAGCAGCTTGGCCATCGGACAGATATCGGGGGAGCTGTTTTTT. Translation gives CASSLAIGQISGELFF.

J is TRBJ2-7 and V is TRBV28, with D perhaps TRBD1 (6 bases). The V end was cut by 8 bases, the J end by 2 bases, with 13 bases between. Germline values: CDR1 MDHEN, CDR2 SYDVKM. This CDR3 comprises 13 residues. DNA of the CDR3: TGTGCCAGCTTACAGGGTTTACCCTACGAGCAGTACTTC. Encoded protein: CASLQGLPYEQYF.

The rearrangement links TRBV19 to TRBJ1-2; possibly TRBD1 for D (5 bases). The CDR3 has 12 amino acids. Germline V gene lookup returns CDR1 LNHDA and CDR2 SQIVND (reference sequence). Trimming cost V 5 bases and J 12 bases, with 16 bases left between them. The CDR3 reads CASSRAQGSHTF. DNA for the CDR3: TGTGCCAGTAGTCGGGCCCAGGGATCACACACCTTC.

V and J are TRBV11-3 and TRBJ2-1, with 8 bases fitting TRBD2. The V segment lost 4 bases and the J segment 4 bases; nucleotides outside the gene matches: 6. The length of the CDR3 is 15 residues. Looked up from germline, CDR1 is SGHNT and CDR2 is YENEEA. The CDR3 sequence: CASSSQRERYNEQFF. Written as DNA, the CDR3 is TGTGCCAGCAGCTCCCAGCGGGAGCGTTACAATGAGCAGTTCTTC.

This chain connects TRBV12-5 to TRBJ2-2; TRBD2 aligns across 9 bases. The V segment lost 0 bases and the J segment 3 bases; nucleotides outside the gene matches: 11. Looked up from germline, CDR1 is LGHNT and CDR2 is FRNRAP. The length of the CDR3 is 19 residues. The CDR3 DNA sequence: TGTGCTAGTGGTTTGGTCGCGCTTTGGACTAGCGAAGACACCGGGGAGCTGTTTTTT. This encodes CASGLVALWTSEDTGELFF.

This rearrangement joins TRBV28 to TRBJ2-1; tentatively, D is TRBD1 (6 bases). The ends were cut back, 11 bases at V and 3 bases at J, with 11 bases in the middle. CDR1 and CDR2 from the germline V gene are MDHEN and SYDVKM. This CDR3 comprises 12 residues. The CDR3 nucleotides read TGTGCCTATAGGGACAACTACAATGAGCAGTTCTTC. Amino acids: CAYRDNYNEQFF.

The DNA of the CDR3 is TGTGCCAGCAGCCCTAAGGCCGCCGCGGCTACGACGAGGGAGAAGACCCAGTACTTC. Amino acid sequence: CASSPKAAAATTREKTQYF. The rearrangement links TRBV7-2 to TRBJ2-5; possible D gene TRBD2, 5 bases. Trimming left V 5 bases short and J 6 bases short, with 31 bases between. This CDR3 comprises 19 residues. The germline V gene encodes CDR1 SGHTA and CDR2 FQGNSA.

This sequence joins TRBV7-9 and TRBJ1-3; D not resolved. Germline-derived CDR1 and CDR2 are SEHNR and FQNEAQ (reference sequence). V dropped 2 bases and J dropped 0 bases, with 14 bases sitting between them. The CDR3 has 17 amino acids. CDR3: CASSLFPLRDSGNTIYF. CDR3 coding DNA: TGTGCCAGCAGCTTATTCCCCCTGCGGGACTCTGGAAACACCATATATTTT.

V gene TRBV14 combines with J gene TRBJ2-5; 8 bases agree with TRBD2. CDR1 is SGHDN, CDR2 FVKESK, per germline. The CDR3 is made up of 17 amino acids. V shed 0 bases and J 2 bases; nucleotides not matched to a gene: 8. The CDR3 sequence is CASSQDSSGGPQETQYF. Here the CDR3 DNA reads TGTGCCAGCAGCCAAGATTCCAGCGGGGGTCCACAAGAGACCCAGTACTTC.